This T cell receptor (beta chain) was recorded in a study of PD-L1 blockade in urothelial cancer. Described time point: pretreatment peripheral blood. Generated by immunoSEQ multiplex PCR, the TCRdb table keeps only in-frame clones and is missing some. The profile covers 87,000 or so clones, with about 83% appearing a single time and approximately 2.1% taken by the ten largest. This specimen consisted of PBMCs, obtained around atezolizumab (anti-PD-L1) treatment. This clonotype was sampled from a man aged 60 to 69 with urothelial cancer.

The CDR3 reads CASSWEQGRTEAFF. DNA of the CDR3: TGCGCCAGCAGCTGGGAACAGGGCCGCACTGAAGCTTTCTTT. The chain couples TRBV5-1 to TRBJ1-1; a weak D match, TRBD1 (6 bases). The CDR3 loop spans 14 amino acids. V shed 3 bases and J shed 4 bases, with 13 bases lying between them. In germline, CDR1 is SGHRS, CDR2 YFSETQ.